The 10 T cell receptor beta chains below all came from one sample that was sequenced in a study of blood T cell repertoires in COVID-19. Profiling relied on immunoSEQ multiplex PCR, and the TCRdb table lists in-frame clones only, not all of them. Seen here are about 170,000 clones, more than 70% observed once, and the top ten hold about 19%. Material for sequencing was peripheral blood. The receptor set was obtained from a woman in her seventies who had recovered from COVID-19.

Here the CDR3 reads CASMRGGHAGELFF. The CDR3 nucleotides are TGTGCCAGCATGAGGGGGGGGCACGCCGGGGAGCTGTTTTTT. The chain recombines TRBV6-5 with TRBJ2-2; TRBD2 is a possible D gene (7 bases). Germline loops: CDR1 MNHEY, CDR2 SVGAGI. The CDR3 is made up of 14 amino acids. The V gene lost 7 bases and the J gene lost 6 bases, with 15 bases spanning the gap.

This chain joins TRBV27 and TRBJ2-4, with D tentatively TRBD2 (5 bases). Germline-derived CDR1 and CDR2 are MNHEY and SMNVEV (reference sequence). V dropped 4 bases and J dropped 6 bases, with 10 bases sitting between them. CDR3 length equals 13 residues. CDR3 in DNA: TGTGCCAGCAGTTGGGGAGTCGGAAACATTCAGTACTTC. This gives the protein CASSWGVGNIQYF.

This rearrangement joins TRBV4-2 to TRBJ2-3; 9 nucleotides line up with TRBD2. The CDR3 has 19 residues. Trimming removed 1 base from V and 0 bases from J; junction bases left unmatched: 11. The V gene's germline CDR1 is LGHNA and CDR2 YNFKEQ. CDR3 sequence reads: CASSQVRTARGGSTDTQYF. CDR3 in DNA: TGTGCCAGCAGCCAAGTAAGGACCGCGCGGGGGGGGAGCACAGATACGCAGTATTTT.

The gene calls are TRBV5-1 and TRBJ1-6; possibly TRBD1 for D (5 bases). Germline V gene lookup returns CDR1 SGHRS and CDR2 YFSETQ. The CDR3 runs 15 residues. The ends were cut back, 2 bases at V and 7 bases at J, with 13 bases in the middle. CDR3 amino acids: CASSFAGGGNSPLHF. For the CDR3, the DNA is TGCGCCAGCAGCTTCGCCGGGGGGGGAAATTCACCCCTCCACTTT.

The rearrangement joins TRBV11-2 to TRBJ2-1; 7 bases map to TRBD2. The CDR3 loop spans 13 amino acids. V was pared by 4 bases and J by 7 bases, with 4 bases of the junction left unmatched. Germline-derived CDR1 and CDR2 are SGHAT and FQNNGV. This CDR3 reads CASSSGLVNEQFF. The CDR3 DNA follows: TGTGCCAGCAGCTCCGGACTAGTGAATGAGCAGTTCTTC.

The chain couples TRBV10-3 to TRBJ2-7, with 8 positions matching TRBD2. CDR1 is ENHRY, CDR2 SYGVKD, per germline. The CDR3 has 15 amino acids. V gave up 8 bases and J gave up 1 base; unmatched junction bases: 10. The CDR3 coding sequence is TGTGCCATCGGACTAGCTCCCCCGGGATCCTACGAGCAGTACTTC. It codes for CAIGLAPPGSYEQYF.

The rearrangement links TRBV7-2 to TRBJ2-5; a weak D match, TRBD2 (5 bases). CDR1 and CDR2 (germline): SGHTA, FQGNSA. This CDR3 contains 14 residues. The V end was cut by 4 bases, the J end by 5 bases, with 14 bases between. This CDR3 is CASSSPTRAETQYF. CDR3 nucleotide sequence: TGTGCCAGCAGCTCGCCAACTAGGGCGGAGACCCAGTACTTC.

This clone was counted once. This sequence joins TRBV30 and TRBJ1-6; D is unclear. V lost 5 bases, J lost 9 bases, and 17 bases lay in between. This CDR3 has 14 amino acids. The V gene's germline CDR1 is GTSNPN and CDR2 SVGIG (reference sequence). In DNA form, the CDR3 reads TGTGCCTGGGGGCCCGGGCAGGCGGGTTCACCCCTCCACTTT. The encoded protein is CAWGPGQAGSPLHF.

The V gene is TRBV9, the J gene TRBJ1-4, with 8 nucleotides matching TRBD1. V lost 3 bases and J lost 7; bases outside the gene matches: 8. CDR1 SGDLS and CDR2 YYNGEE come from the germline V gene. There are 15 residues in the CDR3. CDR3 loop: CASSGKQGVGEKLFF. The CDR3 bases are TGTGCCAGCAGCGGAAAACAGGGGGTGGGTGAAAAACTGTTTTTT.

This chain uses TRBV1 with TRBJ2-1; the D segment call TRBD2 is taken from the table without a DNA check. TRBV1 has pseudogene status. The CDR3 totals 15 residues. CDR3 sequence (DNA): TGCACCAGCAGCCCTAGCGGGAGCTCCTACAATGAGCAGTTCTTC. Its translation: CTSSPSGSSYNEQFF.